The 9 T cell receptor beta chains reported below all come from one sample, sequenced in a study of CD8 T cells in ankylosing spondylitis. TCRdb analysed the 5' RACE reads with MiXCR anew, one entry per CDR3 protein. The data hold around 540,000 distinct CDR3 sequences, with roughly 13% observed a single time. For these receptors, no antigen is known. The study's findings and limits: Ankylosing spondylitis blood seemed to carry a telltale TCR beta motif made of under ten highly homologous variants.

Sequencing used blood, either unsorted or a sorted T cell fraction (not recorded which). These TCRs come from a male donor with ankylosing spondylitis.

This clonotype came up a few times. The chain has TRBV7-8 and TRBJ1-5; no reliable D call. The ends were cut back, 2 bases at V and 1 base at J, with 6 bases in the middle. The CDR3 length is 14 residues. CDR1 is SGHVS, CDR2 FQNEAQ, per germline. The DNA for the CDR3 is TGTGCCAGCAGCTTATACAGCAGCAATCAGCCCCAGCATTTT. Its protein product is CASSLYSSNQPQHF.

The chain recombines TRBV28 with TRBJ2-7; 8 nucleotides align to TRBD1. J gave up 3 bases and V 6 bases, and 7 bases lay outside the gene matches. The CDR3 has 14 amino acids. Germline V gene data show CDR1 as MDHEN and CDR2 as SYDVKM. In DNA, the CDR3 is TGTGCCAGCAGCCCGGGACAGGCGTACTACGAGCAGTACGTC. Translated, it gives CASSPGQAYYEQYV.

This clonotype was picked up a small number of times. This chain connects TRBV5-1 to TRBJ2-5; the match to TRBD2 covers 11 bases. This CDR3 contains 16 residues. CDR1 and CDR2 from the germline V gene are SGHRS and YFSETQ. J gave up 2 bases and V 3 bases, and 6 bases lay outside the gene matches. CDR3 coding DNA: TGCGCCAGCAGCTCGTTAGCGGGAGGGTGGCAAGAGACCCAGTACTTC. It translates to CASSSLAGGWQETQYF. Using reference TRBV5-1 and TRBJ2-5 for the parts outside the CDR3, the full variable domain is KAGVTQTPRYLIKTRGQQVTLSCSPISGHRSVSWYQQTPGQGLQFLFEYFSETQRNKGNFPGRFSGRQFSNSRSEMNVSTLELGDSALYLCASSSLAGGWQETQYFGPGTRLLVL.

This clonotype has a handful of counts. The rearrangement uses TRBV7-9 and TRBJ1-1; a possible D gene is TRBD1 (6 bases). CDR1 and CDR2 from the germline V gene are SEHNR and FQNEAQ (reference sequence). V lost 4 bases and J lost 1, with 10 bases in between. The CDR3 sequence is 14 residues long. CDR3 sequence reads: CASSSGVANTEAFF. The CDR3 DNA sequence: TGTGCCAGCAGCTCAGGGGTAGCGAACACTGAAGCTTTCTTT.

The chain uses TRBV20-1 and TRBJ2-5; 9 positions agree with TRBD1. V dropped 0 bases and J dropped 6; count of bases not matched to a gene: 8. CDR1 DFQATT and CDR2 SNEGSKA come from the germline V gene (reference sequence). This CDR3 is built from 15 residues. CDR3 DNA: TGCAGTGCTAGAGATAAGACAGGGGGTATCAAGACCCAGTACTTC. It specifies CSARDKTGGIKTQYF.

This clonotype was seen a handful of times. The chain joins TRBV10-1 to TRBJ2-2, with D possibly TRBD1 on 6 matching bases. The germline V and J ends were trimmed by 5 bases and 5 bases, with 12 bases remaining between them. The length of the CDR3 is 14 residues. Per germline, CDR1 WNHNN and CDR2 SYGVQD (reference sequence). CDR3 in amino acids: CASSSGTSTGELFF. CDR3 DNA: TGCGCCAGCAGTTCCGGGACATCGACCGGGGAGCTGTTTTTT.

Ten or more counts support this clonotype. The V gene is TRBV19, the J gene TRBJ2-6, with D possibly being TRBD2 (5 bases). Germline loops: CDR1 LNHDA, CDR2 SQIVND (reference sequence). V was shortened by 5 bases and J by 4 bases, with 9 bases between the two germline ends. The CDR3 is made up of 14 amino acids. Written as DNA, the CDR3 is TGTGCCAGTAGTCCCCGACTAGGGGCCAACGTCCTGACTTTC. It translates to CASSPRLGANVLTF.

This clonotype was seen a handful of times. The rearrangement joins TRBV7-9 to TRBJ1-1, with no clear D. V lost 6 bases, J lost 4 bases, and 9 bases lay in between. This CDR3 is 12 amino acids long. Germline CDR1 is SEHNR and CDR2 is FQNEAQ (reference sequence). The CDR3 nucleotides read TGTGCCAGCAGGAGGGATTTCACTGAAGCTTTCTTT. Translation: CASRRDFTEAFF.

A few counts support this clonotype. V gene TRBV20-1 combines with J gene TRBJ2-1; 7 bases are shared with TRBD2. Germline V gives CDR1 DFQATT, CDR2 SNEGSKA (reference sequence). The CDR3 sequence is 16 residues long. V shed 0 bases and J 6 bases; nucleotides not matched to a gene: 11. CDR3 sequence reads: CSAREYRWASGNEQFF. The DNA for the CDR3 is TGCAGTGCTAGAGAATACCGGTGGGCTAGCGGCAATGAGCAGTTCTTC.